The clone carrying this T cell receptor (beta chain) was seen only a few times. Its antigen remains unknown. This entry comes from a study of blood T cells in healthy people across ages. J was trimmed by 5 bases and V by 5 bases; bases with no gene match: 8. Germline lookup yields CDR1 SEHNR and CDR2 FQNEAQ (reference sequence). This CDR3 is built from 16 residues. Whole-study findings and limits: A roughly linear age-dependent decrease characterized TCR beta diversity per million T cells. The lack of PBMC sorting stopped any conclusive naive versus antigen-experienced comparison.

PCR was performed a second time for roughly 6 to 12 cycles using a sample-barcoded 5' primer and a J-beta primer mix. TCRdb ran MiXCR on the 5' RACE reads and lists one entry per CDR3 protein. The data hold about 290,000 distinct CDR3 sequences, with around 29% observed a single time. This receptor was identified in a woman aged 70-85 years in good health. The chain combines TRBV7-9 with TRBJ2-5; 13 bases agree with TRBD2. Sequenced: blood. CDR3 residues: CASSPTSGRAMETQYF. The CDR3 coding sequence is TGTGCCAGCAGCCCTACTAGCGGGAGGGCCATGGAGACCCAGTACTTC.